This T cell receptor beta chain stems from a study of ipilimumab plus nivolumab after autologous stem cell transplantation. Study overall: Typical patient got a few ipilimumab doses and about eight nivolumab doses (median). The DLBCL group included primary refractory and relapsed cases.

CDR1 MDHEN and CDR2 SYDVKM come from the germline V gene. CDR3 length equals 12 residues. The germline V and J ends were trimmed by 6 bases and 2 bases, with 6 bases remaining between them. Whole-study results and caveats: Per the authors, repertoire, Treg and microbiota data justify further study.

Profiled with immunoSEQ multiplex PCR; TCRdb holds only in-frame clones, not every one. The sample has 15,000 to 20,000 clones; about 80% are singletons. On this clone itself: Its antigen remains unknown.

Ipilimumab, 1 mg/kg, started 14 to 28 days after autologous transplant. Source: PBMCs, taken in a trial of ipilimumab plus nivolumab as post-transplant consolidation. The chain has TRBV28 and TRBJ2-3; D gene unclear. This TCR came from a male donor with diffuse large B-cell lymphoma. The CDR3 sequence: CASRTSTDTQYF. The CDR3 coding sequence is TGTGCCAGCAGGACATCCACAGATACGCAGTATTTT.